Below, 18 T cell receptor beta chains from the same sample are listed, as sequenced in a study of glioma-infiltrating T cells after dendritic cell vaccination. Time point defined: after dendritic cell vaccination, including at tumor progression/relapse. Here immunoSEQ multiplex PCR was the method, and the copy in TCRdb shows in-frame clones only, minus some. Of 75,000 to 95,000 clones in the sample, around 87% are singletons; the top ten hold around 2.4%. Material: blood, obtained after dendritic cell vaccination. The source is a human donor with glioblastoma.

This clone was seen once. This chain links TRBV5-4 with TRBJ2-5; D uncertain. The length of the CDR3 is 13 residues. The germline CDR1 and CDR2 sequences are SGHNT and YYREEE (reference sequence). V was pared by 0 bases and J by 3 bases, with 6 bases between. The CDR3 loop reads CASSLVPEETQYF. The CDR3, as DNA: TGTGCCAGCAGCTTGGTCCCAGAAGAGACCCAGTACTTC.

V and J are TRBV18 and TRBJ1-2, with D possibly matching TRBD1 (5 bases). The germline gives CDR1 KGHSH, CDR2 LQKENI. Between the trimmed V and J ends, which lost 2 bases and 7 bases, there was a span of 14 bases. The CDR3 runs to 14 residues. CDR3 sequence: CASSPTGGTGGYTF. The CDR3 DNA is TGTGCCAGCTCACCAACCGGGGGAACGGGTGGCTACACCTTC.

The chain uses TRBV6-4 and TRBJ1-1, with D perhaps matching TRBD1 (6 bases). Germline lookup yields CDR1 MRHNA and CDR2 SNTAGT. With 6 bases removed from V and 5 bases from J, the gap between germline ends came to 13 bases. CDR3 size: 13 residues. The CDR3 loop reads CASSPSGETEAFF. The CDR3 DNA follows: TGTGCCAGCAGCCCTTCAGGGGAAACTGAAGCTTTCTTT.

V usage is TRBV7-9 and J usage is TRBJ2-1; TRBD2 matches at 7 bases. CDR3 length equals 15 residues. CDR1 and CDR2 (germline): SEHNR, FQNEAQ (reference sequence). V trimming: 4 bases; J trimming: 2 bases; junction bases outside the gene matches: 5. In DNA, the CDR3 is TGTGCCAGCAGCTCAAGCGGGACCCCCTACAATGAGCAGTTCTTC. Residues: CASSSSGTPYNEQFF. The full variable domain, with the rest looked up from reference TRBV7-9 and TRBJ2-1, is DTGVSQNPRHKITKRGQNVTFRCDPISEHNRLYWYRQTLGQGPEFLTYFQNEAQLEKSRLLSDRFSAERPKGSFSTLEIQRTEQGDSAMYLCASSSSGTPYNEQFFGPGTRLTVL.

This chain links TRBV10-3 with TRBJ2-5; TRBD1 might be the D (6 bases). This CDR3 comprises 14 residues. Germline values: CDR1 ENHRY, CDR2 SYGVKD. The V end lost 5 bases, the J end lost 1 base, and 11 bases lay between the germline ends. The CDR3 bases are TGTGCCATCAGTAGCGGCAGGGGCCAAGAGACCCAGTACTTC. It encodes CAISSGRGQETQYF.

The chain has TRBV11-1 and TRBJ2-5; D is unresolved. The germline V gene encodes CDR1 SGHAT and CDR2 FQDESV (reference sequence). CDR3 size: 13 residues. V shed 2 bases and J shed 5 bases, with 9 bases lying between them. For the CDR3, the DNA is TGTGCCAGCAGCTTAAGTCTATTCGAGACCCAGTACTTC. Translating gives CASSLSLFETQYF.

This chain connects TRBV27 to TRBJ2-1; TRBD1 aligns across 9 bases. V lost 1 base, J lost 4 bases, and 5 bases stayed unmatched. Germline CDR1 and CDR2: MNHEY and SMNVEV (reference sequence). The length of the CDR3 is 16 residues. This CDR3 reads CASSLLDRGAYNEQFF. CDR3 bases: TGTGCCAGCAGTTTATTGGACAGGGGCGCTTACAATGAGCAGTTCTTC.

The V gene is TRBV6-1, the J gene TRBJ1-3, with D possibly TRBD1 on 5 matching bases. Germline CDR1 and CDR2: MNHNS and SASEGT. V was shortened by 7 bases and J by 2 bases, with 12 bases between the two germline ends. The CDR3 covers 14 residues. The CDR3 region is CASNLLDTGNTIYF. The CDR3 DNA sequence: TGTGCCAGCAACCTCCTGGACACTGGAAACACCATATATTTT.

The chain combines TRBV6-1 with TRBJ1-5; D is uncertain. Germline V lookup: CDR1 MNHNS, CDR2 SASEGT. V lost 3 bases and J lost 3, with 9 bases in between. The CDR3 totals 14 residues. CDR3 residues: CASSEWHINQPQHF. The CDR3 nucleotides read TGTGCCAGCAGTGAGTGGCACATCAATCAGCCCCAGCATTTT.

The V call is TRBV6-5, the J call TRBJ2-2; TRBD2 matches 10 bases. Losses at the gene ends were 2 bases for V and 6 bases for J; bases not matched to a gene: 6. There are 16 residues in the CDR3. Germline assignment: CDR1 MNHEY and CDR2 SVGAGI. In DNA form, the CDR3 reads TGTGCCAGCAGTTACCGAGCGGGAGGGCCGTCCGGGGAGCTGTTTTTT. Translated: CASSYRAGGPSGELFF.

The chain combines TRBV19 with TRBJ2-2, with a tentative D call TRBD2 (6 bases). Germline assignment: CDR1 LNHDA and CDR2 SQIVND (reference sequence). This CDR3 contains 15 residues. Trimming cost V 4 bases and J 3 bases, with 12 bases left between them. This CDR3 is CASSSAGRDTGELFF. Here the CDR3 DNA reads TGTGCCAGTAGTAGTGCGGGACGGGACACCGGGGAGCTGTTTTTT.

The gene calls are TRBV30 and TRBJ2-3; possibly TRBD1 for D (5 bases). This CDR3 contains 14 residues. Germline-derived CDR1 and CDR2 are GTSNPN and SVGIG (reference sequence). Trimming shortened V by 3 bases and J by 2 bases, and 12 bases separated the two germline ends. Written as DNA, the CDR3 is TGTGCCTGGAGGCGAGGCGGACACACAGATACGCAGTATTTT. This encodes CAWRRGGHTDTQYF.

This clone was seen just once. The chain employs TRBV2 and TRBJ1-1; maybe TRBD1 (6 bases). Germline V gene data show CDR1 as SNHLY and CDR2 as FYNNEI. Trimming took 8 bases from V and 6 from J, leaving 16 bases between them. The CDR3 covers 13 residues. The CDR3 DNA reads TGTGCCAGCTCGTGGACAGCTAGAGCTGAAGCTTTCTTT. Protein product: CASSWTARAEAFF.

The V and J genes are TRBV7-2 and TRBJ1-4; 8 positions match TRBD1. The CDR3 is 14 amino acids. Germline loops: CDR1 SGHTA, CDR2 FQGNSA. V was clipped by 3 bases and J by 7 bases; unmatched bases: 4. This CDR3 reads CASSFRGRSEKLFF. CDR3 nucleotide sequence: TGTGCCAGCAGCTTCAGGGGGCGCAGTGAAAAACTGTTTTTT.

This clone was found once. This rearrangement joins TRBV19 to TRBJ2-3; TRBD2 aligns across 9 bases. The CDR3 contains 14 residues. The junction had 4 bases not matched to a gene; V was cut back by 6 bases and J by 3 bases. Per germline, CDR1 LNHDA and CDR2 SQIVND (reference sequence). The CDR3 region is CASRGTSITDTQYF. In DNA form, the CDR3 reads TGTGCCAGTAGAGGGACTAGCATAACAGATACGCAGTATTTT.

The J gene is TRBJ1-3, the V gene TRBV14; D gene uncertain. The CDR3 is 13 amino acids. CDR1 SGHDN and CDR2 FVKESK come from the germline V gene. Trimming removed 4 bases from V and 7 bases from J, with 11 bases in between. CDR3 coding DNA: TGTGCCAGCAGCCTTCTCAGGAGGAACACCATATATTTT. Residues: CASSLLRRNTIYF.

The genes are TRBV2 and TRBJ2-6; D unresolved. The germline V gene encodes CDR1 SNHLY and CDR2 FYNNEI. Trimming took 5 bases from V and 0 from J, leaving 5 bases between them. CDR3 length equals 14 residues. This CDR3 is CASSPFSGANVLTF. The CDR3 nucleotides are TGTGCCAGCAGTCCGTTCTCTGGGGCCAACGTCCTGACTTTC.

This sequence joins TRBV4-1 and TRBJ2-1, with D maybe TRBD1 (5 bases). This CDR3 region has 15 residues. Per germline, CDR1 MGHRA and CDR2 YSYEKL. The V and J ends lost 3 bases and 3 bases respectively, with 12 bases between them. In DNA, the CDR3 is TGCGCCAGCAGCCATTTAACAGGCGACTACAATGAGCAGTTCTTC. This gives the protein CASSHLTGDYNEQFF.